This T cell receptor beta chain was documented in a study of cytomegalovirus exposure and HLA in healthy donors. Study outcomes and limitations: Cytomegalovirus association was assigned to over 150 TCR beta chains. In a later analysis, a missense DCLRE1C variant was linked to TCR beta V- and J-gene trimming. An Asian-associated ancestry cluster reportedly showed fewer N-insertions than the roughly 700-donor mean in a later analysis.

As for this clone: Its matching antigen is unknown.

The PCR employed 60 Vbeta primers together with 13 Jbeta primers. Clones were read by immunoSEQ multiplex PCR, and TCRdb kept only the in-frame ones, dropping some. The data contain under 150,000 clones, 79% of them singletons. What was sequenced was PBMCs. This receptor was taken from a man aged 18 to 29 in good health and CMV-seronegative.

This CDR3 reads CATTGVSSPHGYTF. The CDR3 DNA follows: TGTGCCACGACAGGGGTCTCATCCCCCCATGGCTACACCTTC. V is TRBV7-8 and J is TRBJ1-2; 8 bases fit TRBD1. The CDR3 covers 14 residues. Trimming at V came to 10 bases and at J to 6 bases, leaving 13 bases not matched to a gene. In germline, CDR1 is SGHVS, CDR2 FQNEAQ.